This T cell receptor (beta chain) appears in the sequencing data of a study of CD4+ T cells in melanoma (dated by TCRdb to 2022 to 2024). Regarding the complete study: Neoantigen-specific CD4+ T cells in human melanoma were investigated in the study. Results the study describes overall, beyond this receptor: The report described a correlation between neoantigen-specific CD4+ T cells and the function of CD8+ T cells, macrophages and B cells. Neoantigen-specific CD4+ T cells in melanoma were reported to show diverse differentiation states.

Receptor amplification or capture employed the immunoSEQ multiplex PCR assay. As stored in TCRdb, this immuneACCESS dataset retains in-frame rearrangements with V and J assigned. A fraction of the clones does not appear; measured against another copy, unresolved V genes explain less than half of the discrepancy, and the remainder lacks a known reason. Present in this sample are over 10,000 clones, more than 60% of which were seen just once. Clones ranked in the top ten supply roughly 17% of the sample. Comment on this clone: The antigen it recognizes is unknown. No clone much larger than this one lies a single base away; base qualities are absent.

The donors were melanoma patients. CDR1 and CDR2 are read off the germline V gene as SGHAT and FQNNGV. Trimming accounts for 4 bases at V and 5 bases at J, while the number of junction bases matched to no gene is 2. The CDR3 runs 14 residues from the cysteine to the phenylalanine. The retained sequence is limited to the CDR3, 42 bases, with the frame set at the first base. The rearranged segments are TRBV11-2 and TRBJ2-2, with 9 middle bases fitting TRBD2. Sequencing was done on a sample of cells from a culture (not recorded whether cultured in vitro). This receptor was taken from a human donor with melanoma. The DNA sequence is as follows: TGTGCCAGCAGCTCTCTAGCGGGGACCGGGGAGCTGTTTTTT. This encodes CASSSLAGTGELFF.